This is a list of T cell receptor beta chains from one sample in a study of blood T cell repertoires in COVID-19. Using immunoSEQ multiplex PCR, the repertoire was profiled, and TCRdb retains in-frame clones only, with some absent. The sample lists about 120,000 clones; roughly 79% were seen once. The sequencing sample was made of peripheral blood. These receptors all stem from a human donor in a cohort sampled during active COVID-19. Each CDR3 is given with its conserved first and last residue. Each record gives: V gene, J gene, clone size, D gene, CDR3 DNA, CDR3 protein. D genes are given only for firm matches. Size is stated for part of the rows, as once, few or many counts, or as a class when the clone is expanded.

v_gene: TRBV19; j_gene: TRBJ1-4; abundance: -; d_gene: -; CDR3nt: TGTGCCAGTAGTATAGATTCAGGGCATCGTGAAAAACTGTTTTTT; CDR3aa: CASSIDSGHREKLFF
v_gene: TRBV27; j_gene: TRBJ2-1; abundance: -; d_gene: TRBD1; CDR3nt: TGTGCCAGCAGTTTATTGACCGGGACAGGGCTCTACAATGAGCAGTTCTTC; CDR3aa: CASSLLTGTGLYNEQFF
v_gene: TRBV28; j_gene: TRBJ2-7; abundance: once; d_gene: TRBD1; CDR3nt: TGTGCCAGCAGTCTCCCGGACAGGGGCCACGAGCAGTACTTC; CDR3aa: CASSLPDRGHEQYF
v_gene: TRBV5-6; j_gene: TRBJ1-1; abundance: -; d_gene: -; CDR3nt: TGTGCCAGCAGCTTCTCGGAGCGCGGCACTGAAGCTTTCTTT; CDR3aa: CASSFSERGTEAFF
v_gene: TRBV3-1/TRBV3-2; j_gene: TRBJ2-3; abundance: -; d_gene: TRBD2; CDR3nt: TGTGCCAGCAGCCAAGATCTAGGACTAGCGGGCGCTAGCACAGATACGCAGTATTTT; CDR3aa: CASSQDLGLAGASTDTQYF
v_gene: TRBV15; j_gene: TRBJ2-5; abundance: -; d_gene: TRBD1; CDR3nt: TGTGCCACCAGCAGGGGATTGGGACAGCTCGAGACCCAGTACTTC; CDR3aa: CATSRGLGQLETQYF
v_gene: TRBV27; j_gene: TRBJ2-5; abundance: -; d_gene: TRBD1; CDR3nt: TGTGCCAGCAGTTTATCCCCCTCGACAGGGTTGGAGACCCAGTACTTC; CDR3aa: CASSLSPSTGLETQYF
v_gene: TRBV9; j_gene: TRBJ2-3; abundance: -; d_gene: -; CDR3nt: TGTGCCAGCAGCGTCGACGGGAGCAGGACAGATACGCAGTATTTT; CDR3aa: CASSVDGSRTDTQYF
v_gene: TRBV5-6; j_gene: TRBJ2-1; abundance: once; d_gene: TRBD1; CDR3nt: TGTGCCAGCAGCTCGACAGGGGAGCAGTTCTTC; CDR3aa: CASSSTGEQFF
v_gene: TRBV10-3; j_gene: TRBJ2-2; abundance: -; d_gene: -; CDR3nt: TGTGCCATCAGTGGCACTAGCCGCACCGGGGAGCTGTTTTTT; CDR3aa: CAISGTSRTGELFF
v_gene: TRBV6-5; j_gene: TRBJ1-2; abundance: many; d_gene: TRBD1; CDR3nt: TGTGCCAGCAGTTACTCGTCCCAGGGGGTGGGCTATGGCTACACCTTC; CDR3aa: CASSYSSQGVGYGYTF
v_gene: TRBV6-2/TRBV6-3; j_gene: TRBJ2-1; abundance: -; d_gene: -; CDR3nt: TGTGCCAGCAGTTACGTGGGGCCTGTGGATGAGCAGTTCTTC; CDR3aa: CASSYVGPVDEQFF
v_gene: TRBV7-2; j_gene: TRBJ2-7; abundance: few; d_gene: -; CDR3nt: TGTGCCAGCAGCTCCTGGAGCGGTGAAACCTACGAGCAGTACTTC; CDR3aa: CASSSWSGETYEQYF
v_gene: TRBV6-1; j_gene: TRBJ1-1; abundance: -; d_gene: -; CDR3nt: TGTGCCAGCAGTGAAATTCCCGGTGGGCCCCAGAACACTGAAGCTTTCTTT; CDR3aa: CASSEIPGGPQNTEAFF
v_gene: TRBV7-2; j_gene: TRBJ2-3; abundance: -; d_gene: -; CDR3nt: TGTGCCAGCAGCTTAGCGGGGGCTGGGGCGGATACGCAGTATTTT; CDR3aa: CASSLAGAGADTQYF
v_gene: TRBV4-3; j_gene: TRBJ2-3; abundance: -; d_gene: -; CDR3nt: TGCGCCAGCAGCCAAGAACCCCCAGGGGCGGCAGATACGCAGTATTTT; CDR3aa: CASSQEPPGAADTQYF
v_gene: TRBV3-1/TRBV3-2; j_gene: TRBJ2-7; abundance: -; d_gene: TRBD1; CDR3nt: TGTGCCAGCAGCCTTGGACAGGGGACCTACGAGCAGTACTTC; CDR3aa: CASSLGQGTYEQYF
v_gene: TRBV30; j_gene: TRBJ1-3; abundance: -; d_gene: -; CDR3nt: TGTGCCTGGAGTGCCAGATCTGGAAACACCATATATTTT; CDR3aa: CAWSARSGNTIYF
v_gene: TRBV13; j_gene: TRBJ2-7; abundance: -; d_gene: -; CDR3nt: TGTGCCAGCAGCTTGCAGGAGGACGAGCAGTACTTC; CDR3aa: CASSLQEDEQYF
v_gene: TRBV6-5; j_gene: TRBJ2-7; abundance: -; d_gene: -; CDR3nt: TGTGCCAGCAGTTACTCGACAGCTTCCTACGAGCAGTACTTC; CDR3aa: CASSYSTASYEQYF
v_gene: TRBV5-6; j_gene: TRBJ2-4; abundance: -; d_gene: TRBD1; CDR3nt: TGTGCCAGCAGCCGGACAGGGGGCGATTTAAACATTCAGTACTTC; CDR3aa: CASSRTGGDLNIQYF
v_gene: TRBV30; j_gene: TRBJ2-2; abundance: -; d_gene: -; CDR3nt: TGTGCCTGGAGTTCAGCGGAGTGGGGCACCGGGGAGCTGTTTTTT; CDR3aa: CAWSSAEWGTGELFF
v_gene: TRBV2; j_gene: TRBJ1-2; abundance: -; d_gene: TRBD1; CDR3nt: TGTGCCAGCAGTGGGGACAGATTAGGCTACACCTTC; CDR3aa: CASSGDRLGYTF
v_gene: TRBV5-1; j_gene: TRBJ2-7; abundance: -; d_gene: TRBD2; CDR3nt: TGCGCCAGCAGCTTTACTAGCGGGAGTGCCGAGCAGTACTTC; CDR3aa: CASSFTSGSAEQYF
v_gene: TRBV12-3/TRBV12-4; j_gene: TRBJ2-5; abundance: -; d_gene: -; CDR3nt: TGTGCCAGCAGGAAGACTAGCCAAGAGACCCAGTACTTC; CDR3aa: CASRKTSQETQYF
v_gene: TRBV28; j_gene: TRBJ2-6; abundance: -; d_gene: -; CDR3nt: TGTGCCAGCAGTTACCAGGGCTCTGGGGCCAACGTCCTGACTTTC; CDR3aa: CASSYQGSGANVLTF
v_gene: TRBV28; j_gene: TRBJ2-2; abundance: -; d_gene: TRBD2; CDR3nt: TGTGCCAGCAGTGTAGCGGGAACAGACACCGGGGAGCTGTTTTTT; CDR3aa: CASSVAGTDTGELFF
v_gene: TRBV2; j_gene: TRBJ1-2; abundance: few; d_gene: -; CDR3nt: TGTGCCAGCAGTGGCGCGGGAATCTCTATCGGTGGGGGCTACACCTTC; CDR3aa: CASSGAGISIGGGYTF
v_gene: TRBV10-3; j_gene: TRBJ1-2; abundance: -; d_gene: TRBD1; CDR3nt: TGTGCCATCAGTGAGACGGGACAGAGCTATGGCTACACCTTC; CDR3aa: CAISETGQSYGYTF
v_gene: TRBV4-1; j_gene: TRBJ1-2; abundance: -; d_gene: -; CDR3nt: TGCGCCAGCAGCCAAGCGGTAAAAGGACGGGGGGCGTACTATGGCTACACCTTC; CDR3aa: CASSQAVKGRGAYYGYTF
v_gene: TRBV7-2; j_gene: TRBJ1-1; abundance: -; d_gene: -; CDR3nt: TGTGCCAGCAGCTTAGCGAGGGAGGACGCTGAAGCTTTCTTT; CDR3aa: CASSLAREDAEAFF
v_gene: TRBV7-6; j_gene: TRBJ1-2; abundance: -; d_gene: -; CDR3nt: TGTGCCAGCAGCTACTATCCCGACTCTGCGGGTGGCTACACCTTC; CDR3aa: CASSYYPDSAGGYTF
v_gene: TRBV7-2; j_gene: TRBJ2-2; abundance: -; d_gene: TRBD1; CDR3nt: TGTGCCAGCAGCTTAGACAACAGGGGTGGCACCGGGGAGCTGTTTTTT; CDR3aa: CASSLDNRGGTGELFF
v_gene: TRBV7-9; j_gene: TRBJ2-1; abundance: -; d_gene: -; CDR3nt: TGTGCCAGCAGCTTCGGCGGGGTAAGTGAGCAGTTCTTC; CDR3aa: CASSFGGVSEQFF
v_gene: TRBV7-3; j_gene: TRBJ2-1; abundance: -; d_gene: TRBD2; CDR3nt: TGTGCCAGCAGCTTAGCGGGAGGCGTTAATGAGCAGTTCTTC; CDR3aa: CASSLAGGVNEQFF